The TCR beta chain described here comes from a study of T-cell memory formation after mild COVID-19. Overall study findings and caveats: Day 15 to 85 contracting clones showed balanced CD4/CD8; day 15 to 37 expanders favored CD4+. In pre-infection memory, a portion of responding clones appeared, which suggested that cross-reactive memory joined.

Germline CDR1 and CDR2: DFQATT and SNEGSKA (reference sequence). The CDR3 sequence is 14 residues long. Trimming at V came to 4 bases and at J to 6 bases, leaving 2 bases not matched to a gene. A few counts support this clonotype. Its cognate antigen is unknown. In TCRdb, the 5' RACE reads were re-called with MiXCR into one record per CDR3 protein. The table includes 400,000 to 500,000 distinct CDR3 sequences, around 19% detected once. The TCR sequence derives from an adult woman who had mild COVID-19 (a few samples of this study predate the infection). Cell type and time point are not known. Sequencing used PBMCs or a T cell subset sorted from them (not recorded which). The chain employs TRBV20-1 and TRBJ2-1; 14 bases are shared with TRBD2. The CDR3 bases are TGCAGTGCTACGACTAGCGGGAGGGCCAATGAGCAGTTCTTC. This sequence encodes CSATTSGRANEQFF.